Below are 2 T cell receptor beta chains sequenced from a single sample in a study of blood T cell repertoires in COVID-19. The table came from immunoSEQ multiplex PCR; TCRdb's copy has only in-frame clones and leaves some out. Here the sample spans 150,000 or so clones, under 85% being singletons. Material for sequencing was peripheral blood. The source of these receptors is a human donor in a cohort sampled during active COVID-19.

The CDR3 DNA reads TGTGCCAGCTCACCGCTAGGACTAGCGGGAGCGAGCTCCTACAATGAGCAGTTCTTC. It encodes CASSPLGLAGASSYNEQFF. This sequence joins TRBV18 and TRBJ2-1; 13 nucleotides agree with TRBD2. V lost 3 bases, J lost 0 bases, and 8 bases stayed unmatched. The germline gives CDR1 KGHSH, CDR2 LQKENI. The CDR3 covers 19 residues. The full variable domain, rest sourced from reference TRBV18 and TRBJ2-1, is NAGVMQNPRHLVRRRGQEARLRCSPMKGHSHVYWYRQLPEEGLKFMVYLQKENIIDESGMPKERFSAEFPKEGPSILRIQQVVRGDSAAYFCASSPLGLAGASSYNEQFFGPGTRLTVL.

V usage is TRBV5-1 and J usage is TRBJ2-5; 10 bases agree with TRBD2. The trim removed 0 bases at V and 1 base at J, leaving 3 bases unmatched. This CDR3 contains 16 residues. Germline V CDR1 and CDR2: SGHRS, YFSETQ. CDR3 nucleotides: TGCGCCAGCAGCTTGGAAGCGGGAGGGCCCCAAGAGACCCAGTACTTC. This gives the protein CASSLEAGGPQETQYF.